This T cell receptor beta chain was found in a study of OX40 agonist ivuxolimab in advanced cancers. With respect to the entire study: Ivuxolimab was a fully human IgG2 agonistic monoclonal antibody targeting the costimulatory receptor OX40 (CD134). Patients were allowed to have had prior anti-PD-1, anti-PD-L1 or anti-CTLA-4 therapy, and around two fifths of the dose-escalation patients had been treated with checkpoint inhibitors. A male proportion of under 85% and a mean age of around 60 years, ranging from roughly 23 to 80, were recorded for the dose-escalation cohort. The paper reports the monotherapy dose-escalation portion (N = 52 patients) of the phase I ivuxolimab trial. Among the approximately 50 dose-escalation patients, 19 had hepatocellular carcinoma, 15 or so melanoma, 9 renal cell carcinoma and 9 head and neck cancer. Peripheral TCRbeta sequencing aimed to test whether ivuxolimab altered TCR sequence diversity and caused clonal T-cell expansion. Partial responses were achieved by three dose-escalation patients, of whom one had hepatocellular carcinoma and two had cutaneous melanoma. Intravenous ivuxolimab was administered to patients every 2 weeks at six dose levels: 0.01, 0.1, 0.3, 1.5, 3 and 10 mg/kg. What the work shows at the level of the full study, not this receptor alone: Antigen specificity was not determined for the clonally expanded peripheral T cells. Low levels of normalized T-cell clonal expansion were also seen in some patients who did not respond. In the 0.1-3.0 mg/kg groups, partial responders had among the lowest normalized peripheral clonal expansion, particularly in CD8+ T cells. Clonal expansion of both CD4+ and CD8+ blood T cells was observed from baseline to week 6 at doses 0.1 to 3.0 mg/kg. After ivuxolimab, CD8+ T cells had more expanded clones than CD4+ T cells on average.

The trial excluded patients who had a history of autoimmune disease or were on systemic immunosuppression. Peripheral blood for TCR sequencing was drawn from every dose cohort at baseline, at cycle 4 day 1 and at cycle 7 day 1. The samples were drawn from a first-in-human, open-label, multicenter phase I dose-escalation trial of ivuxolimab. The trial enrolled adults with locally advanced or metastatic head and neck squamous cell, hepatocellular, melanoma or renal cell carcinoma. Before TCR sequencing, CD4+ T cells and CD8+ T cells from peripheral blood were sorted into separate populations. The germline V gene supplies CDR1 MRHNA and CDR2 SNTAGT. Inclusive of the bounding cysteine and phenylalanine, the CDR3 is 15 residues long. Solely the CDR3 DNA is kept, with 45 bases framed from the first base. Unmatched junction bases come to 6, with V trimmed by 2 bases and J by 6 bases. Genomic DNA was extracted from sorted cells for sequencing of the TCRbeta CDR3 region. TCRbeta CDR3 regions were sequenced using the immunoSEQ Assay. This immuneACCESS table, as held by TCRdb, lists in-frame sequences with V and J called but not all clones. Of the missing ones, under half trace to an unresolved V gene in checked studies; the others have no known cause. The sample yields about 25,000 clones; approximately 91% were counted once. The top ten clonotypes cover almost 50% of the sample.

Worth noting for this clone: The antigen it recognizes is unknown. Base qualities were left out, and no much larger clone turns up one base away.

This chain joins TRBV6-4 to TRBJ2-1; 8 central bases correspond to TRBD2. The clonotype comes from an adult with an advanced solid tumor such as melanoma, head and neck, liver or kidney cancer. The material was CD4+ or CD8+ T cells sorted from blood, obtained in a trial of the OX40 agonist ivuxolimab. The DNA reads TGTGCCAGCAGTGACGGGCCTAGCGGGTCCAATGAGCAGTTCTTC. This encodes CASSDGPSGSNEQFF.